Listed below are T cell receptor beta chains from one sample, sequenced in a study of cytomegalovirus exposure and HLA in healthy donors. Assay: immunoSEQ multiplex PCR; the TCRdb copy retains only in-frame clones and omits some. The profile covers about 84,000 clones, with 63% appearing a single time and 15% taken by the ten largest. The sequenced sample was PBMCs. The origin of the receptors is a woman between 40 and 55 years old in good health and CMV-seropositive. Both conserved end residues are part of each CDR3. A D gene is named only where the DNA matches it firmly. A clone size is listed for some rows: how often the clone was seen (once, few, many), or a class if it is expanded.

clone_size j_call d_call v_call cdr3_nt cdr3_aa
- TRBJ2-1 TRBD2 TRBV5-4 TGTGCCAGCAGCCCCCTAGCGGAGGCGTACAATGAGCAGTTCTTC CASSPLAEAYNEQFF
few TRBJ2-1 - TRBV10-2 TGCGCCAGCATCGGCCGGGAATCACCCTACAATGAGCAGTTCTTC CASIGRESPYNEQFF
- TRBJ1-1 - TRBV2 TGTGCCAGCAGCTCGGTCGAGAACACTGAAGCTTTCTTT CASSSVENTEAFF
- TRBJ2-7 TRBD1 TRBV10-3 TGTGCCTCATCATCGGGACAGGAGTACGAGCAGTACTTC CASSSGQEYEQYF
- TRBJ2-1 TRBD2 TRBV15 TGTGCCACCATGGTTGGACTAGCGCGATACAATGAGCAGTTCTTC CATMVGLARYNEQFF
few TRBJ2-3 TRBD2 TRBV29-1 TGCAGCCGGAGACTAGCCAGCACAGATACGCAGTATTTT CSRRLASTDTQYF
- TRBJ2-7 - TRBV15 TGTGCCACCAGCAGAGATTTCGAGAGGGCCTACGAGCAGTACTTC CATSRDFERAYEQYF
- TRBJ2-5 TRBD2 TRBV11-2 TGTGCCAGCAGCTTAGGCGGGCTACCGGGGGGGGAGACCCAGTACTTC CASSLGGLPGGETQYF
- TRBJ2-1 TRBD2 TRBV9 TGTGCCAGCAGCGTAGCTCTTAGCGGGAGTGTCTACAATGAGCAGTTCTTC CASSVALSGSVYNEQFF
- TRBJ1-5 - TRBV28 TGTGCCCAATCCCCCGGGGGTAGCAATCAGCCCCAGCATTTT CAQSPGGSNQPQHF
few TRBJ2-5 - TRBV5-1 TGCGCCAGCAGCCAAGGCCCCCGGACAGTCCAAGAGACCCAGTACTTC CASSQGPRTVQETQYF
- TRBJ2-2 TRBD2 TRBV13 TGTGCCAGCTCAGCTTCCACGGGACTAGCGTTGAACACCGGGGAGCTGTTTTTT CASSASTGLALNTGELFF
few TRBJ1-1 - TRBV6-1 TGTGCCAGCAGTGAAGGCAACATGAACACTGAAGCTTTCTTT CASSEGNMNTEAFF